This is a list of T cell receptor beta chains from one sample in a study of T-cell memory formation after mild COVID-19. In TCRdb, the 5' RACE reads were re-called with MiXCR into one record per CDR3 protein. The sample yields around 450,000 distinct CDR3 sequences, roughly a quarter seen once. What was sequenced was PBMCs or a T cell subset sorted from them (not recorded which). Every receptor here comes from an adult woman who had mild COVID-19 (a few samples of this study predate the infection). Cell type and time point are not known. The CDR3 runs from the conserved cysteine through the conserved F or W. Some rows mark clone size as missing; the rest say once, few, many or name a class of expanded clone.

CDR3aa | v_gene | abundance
CASSIGRAETQYF | TRBV19 | few
CASSLDSAQGTQYF | TRBV5-4 | .
CSGRPNSTTNEKLFF | TRBV29-1 | few
CASSELQGGSYNEQFF | TRBV6-1 | .
CASSYGGTGELFF | TRBV6-5 | .
CASSQDLLAGENEQFF | TRBV4-3 | few
CASSLASPGAPLHF | TRBV9 | few
CASSLSGSITEAFF | TRBV12-3/TRBV12-4 | few
CASSLVEQGFTEAFF | TRBV5-1 | few
CSAARVLPSYNEQFF | TRBV29-1 | few
CASSMGADTQYF | TRBV19 | few
CSAQRITDTQYF | TRBV29-1 | .
CASSSLVTESTDTQYF | TRBV7-9 | .
CASSSQNTQYF | TRBV7-2 | few
CASRTGTSGDEQFF | TRBV6-1 | .
CSASAVYNEQFF | TRBV20-1 | .
CASSLRHGETQYF | TRBV11-3 | .
CASSSPGLAEGNEQFF | TRBV5-1 | .
CASSLFAGTLTDTQYF | TRBV27 | few